Below are 30 T cell receptor beta chains sequenced from a single sample in a study of blood T cell repertoires in COVID-19. Using immunoSEQ multiplex PCR, the repertoire was profiled, and TCRdb retains in-frame clones only, with some absent. The repertoire holds under 200,000 clones, 80% to 90% seen once, with around 2.3% in the top ten. What was sequenced was peripheral blood. The receptors originated from a man in his 70s with active or convalescent COVID-19.

This chain connects TRBV5-4 to TRBJ2-2, with D possibly TRBD2 on 5 matching bases. There are 12 residues in the CDR3. V was shortened by 2 bases and J by 8 bases, with 7 bases between the two germline ends. Germline lookup yields CDR1 SGHNT and CDR2 YYREEE (reference sequence). The CDR3 here is CASSLGLGELFF. CDR3 bases: TGTGCCAGCAGCTTAGGACTGGGGGAGCTGTTTTTT.

This chain uses TRBV18 with TRBJ2-7; D is possibly TRBD1 (6 bases). Trimming took 3 bases from V and 5 from J, leaving 17 bases between them. Per the germline V gene, CDR1 is KGHSH and CDR2 is LQKENI. This CDR3 has 15 residues. CDR3 in amino acids: CASSPANRAGNEQYF. In DNA, the CDR3 is TGTGCCAGCTCACCTGCGAACAGGGCAGGGAACGAGCAGTACTTC.

This rearrangement joins TRBV6-5 to TRBJ2-3; 7 bases fit TRBD2. The CDR3 spans 12 residues. Germline CDR1 reads MNHEY; CDR2 reads SVGAGI. Trimming took 11 bases from V and 0 from J; bases not matched to a gene: 2. CDR3 coding DNA: TGTGCCGGCGGGGGAAGCACAGATACGCAGTATTTT. Its protein is CAGGGSTDTQYF.

V is TRBV19 and J is TRBJ2-1; no reliable D call. The CDR3 runs 14 residues. Trimming shortened V by 2 bases and J by 7 bases, and 12 bases separated the two germline ends. The germline V gene encodes CDR1 LNHDA and CDR2 SQIVND (reference sequence). The CDR3 here is CASSINLQVNEQFF. DNA of the CDR3: TGTGCCAGTAGTATAAACTTGCAGGTGAATGAGCAGTTCTTC.

This chain joins TRBV19 and TRBJ1-2, with TRBD1 identical over 8 bases. Per the germline V gene, CDR1 is LNHDA and CDR2 is SQIVND (reference sequence). With V trimmed by 7 bases and J by 6 bases, 7 bases remained unmatched. This CDR3 contains 13 residues. DNA for the CDR3: TGTGCCAGTAACGAAGACAGGGGTAATGGCTACACCTTC. Translating it yields CASNEDRGNGYTF.

The rearrangement links TRBV5-8 to TRBJ2-7; 8 nucleotides match TRBD1. The V gene's germline CDR1 is SGHTS and CDR2 YDEGEE. V trimming: 3 bases; J trimming: 0 bases; junction bases outside the gene matches: 5. This CDR3 region has 15 residues. The CDR3 is CASSWTGTVSYEQYF. CDR3 coding DNA: TGTGCCAGCAGCTGGACAGGGACCGTCTCCTACGAGCAGTACTTC.

This rearrangement joins TRBV5-1 to TRBJ2-1, with 11 bases that match TRBD2. J gave up 3 bases and V 4 bases, and 9 bases lay outside the gene matches. The CDR3 is made up of 17 amino acids. Germline CDR1 and CDR2: SGHRS and YFSETQ. CDR3 DNA: TGCGCCAGCAGCCCCGGACTAGCGGGCATCATCTACAATGAGCAGTTCTTC. Translated: CASSPGLAGIIYNEQFF.

This CDR3 reads CASSLPGANEQFF. The CDR3 region has the DNA TGTGCCAGCAGTCTCCCGGGTGCCAATGAGCAGTTCTTC. The V call is TRBV28, the J call TRBJ2-1, with D unclear. The CDR3 is 13 residues long. V shed 5 bases and J shed 6 bases, with 11 bases lying between them. Per the germline V gene, CDR1 is MDHEN and CDR2 is SYDVKM.

The chain is built from TRBV21-1 and TRBJ2-7; no check of the table's D call, TRBD2, against the DNA was made. TRBV21-1 is noted as a pseudogene. The CDR3 consists of 15 residues. The CDR3 here is CASSKDVLDSPEQYF. The CDR3 DNA sequence: TGTGCCAGCAGCAAAGATGTACTTGATTCTCCCGAGCAGTACTTC.

The chain carries TRBV4-1 and TRBJ2-3; 10 bases are a match to TRBD2. The CDR3 extends over 18 amino acids. Germline-derived CDR1 and CDR2 are MGHRA and YSYEKL. V dropped 0 bases and J dropped 2; count of bases not matched to a gene: 8. CDR3 region: CASSQDLTSGVFTDTQYF. The CDR3 nucleotides read TGCGCCAGCAGCCAAGATCTCACTAGCGGGGTGTTCACAGATACGCAGTATTTT.

This chain uses TRBV19 with TRBJ2-7; 10 nucleotides align to TRBD1. The CDR3 is made up of 15 amino acids. Per the germline V gene, CDR1 is LNHDA and CDR2 is SQIVND (reference sequence). With V trimmed by 4 bases and J by 7 bases, 10 bases remained unmatched. The CDR3 loop is CASSTAGQGTSEQYF. CDR3 coding DNA: TGTGCCAGTAGTACCGCGGGACAGGGGACCTCGGAGCAGTACTTC.

The rearrangement links TRBV6-2 or TRBV6-3 to TRBJ2-5; 7 bases are a match to TRBD2. This CDR3 has 15 amino acids. The J segment lost 9 bases and the V segment lost 5 bases, leaving 15 bases of the junction unmatched. CDR1 is MNHEY and CDR2 is SVGEGT in the germline V gene. The CDR3 DNA sequence: TGTGCCAGCAGTACCGGGGGACTCGGTCGGGGGGCCCAGTACTTC. It is translated as CASSTGGLGRGAQYF.

V and J are TRBV7-2 and TRBJ2-7; 7 bases are shared with TRBD1. With 3 bases clipped from V and 3 bases from J, the junction kept 2 bases outside the gene matches. This CDR3 has 13 residues. Germline CDR1 and CDR2: SGHTA and FQGNSA. The CDR3 DNA follows: TGTGCCAGCAGCTTGCGACAGGGCTACGAGCAGTACTTC. Translated, it gives CASSLRQGYEQYF.

The chain recombines TRBV27 with TRBJ2-1; D is ambiguous. Germline V gene sequence: CDR1 MNHEY, CDR2 SMNVEV (reference sequence). Between the trimmed V and J ends, which lost 0 bases and 5 bases, there was a span of 5 bases. This CDR3 has 13 residues. The CDR3 spells CASSLSSDNEQFF. DNA of the CDR3: TGTGCCAGCAGTTTATCGTCAGACAATGAGCAGTTCTTC.

The V gene is TRBV7-9, the J gene TRBJ1-5; tentatively, D is TRBD1 (6 bases). The CDR3 runs 15 residues. The V gene lost 3 bases and the J gene lost 4 bases, with 13 bases spanning the gap. Per germline, CDR1 SEHNR and CDR2 FQNEAQ (reference sequence). CDR3 DNA: TGTGCCAGCAGCTTTGCGACAGGTCTAAATCAGCCCCAGCATTTT. Translating gives CASSFATGLNQPQHF.

V and J are TRBV5-1 and TRBJ2-2; 8 bases are a match to TRBD2. This CDR3 contains 15 residues. CDR1 SGHRS and CDR2 YFSETQ come from the germline V gene. Trimming cost V 5 bases and J 6 bases; bases outside gene matches: 9. The CDR3 loop is CASRQFSGAAGELFF. For the CDR3, the DNA is TGCGCCAGCAGACAGTTTAGCGGGGCGGCCGGGGAGCTGTTTTTT. The entire variable domain, with the rest obtained from reference TRBV5-1 and TRBJ2-2, is as follows: KAGVTQTPRYLIKTRGQQVTLSCSPISGHRSVSWYQQTPGQGLQFLFEYFSETQRNKGNFPGRFSGRQFSNSRSEMNVSTLELGDSALYLCASRQFSGAAGELFFGEGSRLTVL.

The rearrangement links TRBV5-1 to TRBJ2-3; TRBD1 matches 8 bases. V dropped 4 bases and J dropped 3; count of bases not matched to a gene: 7. The CDR3 has 15 residues. Germline CDR1 is SGHRS and CDR2 is YFSETQ. CDR3: CASSAGRGPTDTQYF. CDR3 bases: TGCGCCAGCAGCGCCGGCAGGGGGCCGACAGATACGCAGTATTTT.

This clone was observed once. This chain joins TRBV2 and TRBJ1-4; TRBD1 is a possible D gene (6 bases). CDR1 and CDR2 from the germline V gene are SNHLY and FYNNEI. The germline V and J ends were trimmed by 6 bases and 5 bases, with 13 bases remaining between them. This CDR3 is 14 amino acids long. This CDR3 is CASRDAGGNEKLFF. CDR3 in DNA: TGTGCCAGCAGGGATGCGGGGGGCAATGAAAAACTGTTTTTT. The entire variable domain, with the rest obtained from reference TRBV2 and TRBJ1-4, is as follows: EPEVTQTPSHQVTQMGQEVILRCVPISNHLYFYWYRQILGQKVEFLVSFYNNEISEKSEIFDDQFSVERPDGSNFTLKIRSTKLEDSAMYFCASRDAGGNEKLFFGSGTQLSVL.

In its sample, this clone was seen a few times. The rearrangement uses TRBV6-2 or TRBV6-3 and TRBJ2-2; tentatively, D is TRBD2 (5 bases). The CDR3 is 13 residues long. Trimming took off 5 bases at V and 5 bases at J, with 9 bases between the two ends. Per germline, CDR1 MNHEY and CDR2 SVGEGT. The DNA for the CDR3 is TGTGCCAGCAGTAAACTAGGTACCGGGGAGCTGTTTTTT. Translation gives CASSKLGTGELFF.

Here the CDR3 DNA reads TGCAGTGCTAGTTACATATCCAACTATGGCTACACCTTC. Encoded protein: CSASYISNYGYTF. V gene TRBV20-1 combines with J gene TRBJ1-2; D is unresolved. CDR1 DFQATT and CDR2 SNEGSKA come from the germline V gene (reference sequence). CDR3 length equals 13 residues. V lost 3 bases, J lost 2 bases, and 10 bases lay in between.

This sequence joins TRBV28 and TRBJ1-1; possibly TRBD1 for D (5 bases). The CDR3 sequence is 14 residues long. V was pared by 7 bases and J by 2 bases, with 14 bases between. Looked up from germline, CDR1 is MDHEN and CDR2 is SYDVKM. CDR3 sequence (DNA): TGTGCCAGCACCGAACCGGGACTCAACACTGAAGCTTTCTTT. Translating it yields CASTEPGLNTEAFF.

V and J are TRBV5-1 and TRBJ2-1; 10 positions agree with TRBD2. This CDR3 is 15 amino acids long. Germline CDR1 reads SGHRS; CDR2 reads YFSETQ. J lost 4 bases, V lost 4 bases, and 5 bases had no gene match. This CDR3 reads CASSPGTSVYNEQFF. The CDR3 nucleotides are TGCGCCAGCAGCCCCGGGACTAGCGTTTACAATGAGCAGTTCTTC.

This clone was seen a single time. This chain uses TRBV4-3 with TRBJ2-7; TRBD2 agrees at 7 bases. The ends lost 3 bases at V and 6 bases at J; junction bases unmatched: 5. The CDR3 runs to 13 residues. Germline assignment: CDR1 LGHNA and CDR2 YSLEER. The CDR3 sequence: CASSQSPGGEQYF. Here the CDR3 DNA reads TGCGCCAGCAGCCAGTCCCCGGGGGGCGAGCAGTACTTC.

The rearrangement joins TRBV6-5 to TRBJ2-5; TRBD2 matches at 9 bases. CDR1 is MNHEY, CDR2 SVGAGI, per germline. CDR3 size: 15 residues. Unmatched junction bases numbered 9, after V lost 6 bases and J lost 4 bases. DNA for the CDR3: TGTGCCAGCAGACCCCCGGGGCGGGGGGGAGAGACCCAGTACTTC. Protein product: CASRPPGRGGETQYF.

The chain couples TRBV11-2 to TRBJ1-1; a possible D gene is TRBD1 (6 bases). V shed 1 base and J shed 2 bases, with 8 bases lying between them. Germline values: CDR1 SGHAT, CDR2 FQNNGV. The CDR3 is made up of 14 amino acids. CDR3 sequence: CASSLGGQNTEAFF. The CDR3 DNA follows: TGTGCCAGCAGCTTAGGGGGGCAAAACACTGAAGCTTTCTTT.

The rearrangement joins TRBV21-1 to TRBJ2-7; the table's D call of TRBD2 was not tested on the DNA. TRBV21-1 represents a pseudogene. The CDR3 totals 16 residues. The CDR3 region is CASKLVAGVGGYEQYF. In nucleotides, the CDR3 is TGTGCCAGCAAGTTGGTAGCGGGAGTTGGAGGATACGAGCAGTACTTC.

This clone has just one count. The chain recombines TRBV6-2 or TRBV6-3 with TRBJ2-3, with 7 bases matching TRBD1. V shed 6 bases, J shed 2 bases, and the junction held 20 bases outside the gene matches. The CDR3 consists of 19 residues. Germline CDR1 and CDR2: MNHEY and SVGEGT. The CDR3 loop reads CASSHPRDRSPPPTDTQYF. The CDR3, as DNA: TGTGCCAGCAGCCACCCCCGGGACAGAAGCCCGCCACCCACAGATACGCAGTATTTT.

This chain connects TRBV4-1 to TRBJ2-1; TRBD1 agrees at 9 bases. V shed 0 bases, J shed 9 bases, and the junction held 9 bases outside the gene matches. This CDR3 contains 16 residues. Per germline, CDR1 MGHRA and CDR2 YSYEKL. As DNA, the CDR3 is TGCGCCAGCAGCCAAGATGGGACAGGGTCTCTCGGTGAGCAGTTCTTC. Translated: CASSQDGTGSLGEQFF.

This chain uses TRBV28 with TRBJ2-2, with D maybe TRBD1 (6 bases). Germline assignment: CDR1 MDHEN and CDR2 SYDVKM. The CDR3 runs 17 residues. Trimming removed 3 bases at V and 6 bases at J, with 20 bases between. CDR3 nucleotides: TGTGCCAGCAGTTTTAGACCAACACAGGGCCACCCCGGGGAGCTGTTTTTT. This codes for CASSFRPTQGHPGELFF. Based on the CDR3 plus reference TRBV28 and TRBJ2-2, the full variable domain is DVKVTQSSRYLVKRTGEKVFLECVQDMDHENMFWYRQDPGLGLRLIYFSYDVKMKEKGDIPEGYSVSREKKERFSLILESASTNQTSMYLCASSFRPTQGHPGELFFGEGSRLTVL.

The rearrangement joins TRBV29-1 to TRBJ2-7; D uncertain. V was cut by 7 bases and J by 0 bases, with 10 bases left in between. This CDR3 spans 12 amino acids. Germline V gives CDR1 SQVTM, CDR2 ANQGSEA. The CDR3 DNA reads TGCAGCGCCGCGACTGGCTCCTACGAGCAGTACTTC. Its translation is CSAATGSYEQYF.